Listed below are T cell receptor beta chains from one sample, sequenced in a study of shared clonotypes between healthy human individuals. TCRdb keeps only in-frame clones here, not all; method: immunoSEQ multiplex PCR. The profile shows more than 400,000 clones, 90% to 96% of them singletons. Specimen: naive CD4+ T cells sorted from blood. These receptors were obtained from a woman in her thirties in good health. Both conserved end residues are part of each CDR3. A D gene is named only where the DNA matches it firmly. Rows give clone size only sometimes, using once, few, many, or a class for an expanded clone.

J,D,size,V,length,DNA,CDR3
TRBJ1-5,.,.,TRBV19,15,TGTGCCAGTAGGGGGTCGGGCCTTAGCAATCAGCCCCAGCATTTT,CASRGSGLSNQPQHF
TRBJ2-2,.,.,TRBV6-4,15,TGTGCCAGCAGTGAGGTAAACGCGAACACCGGGGAGCTGTTTTTT,CASSEVNANTGELFF
TRBJ1-1,.,.,TRBV7-9,14,TGTGCCAGCAGCCCCGGGACGGGGGGCACTGAAGCTTTCTTT,CASSPGTGGTEAFF
TRBJ2-5,.,.,TRBV10-3,14,TGTGCCATCAGGGAGGGTGGGGGCCAAGAGACCCAGTACTTC,CAIREGGGQETQYF
TRBJ1-2,TRBD1,once,TRBV6-6,15,TGTGCCAGCAGTTACTCGGGACAGGCGAACTATGGCTACACCTTC,CASSYSGQANYGYTF
TRBJ1-2,.,.,TRBV10-1,13,TGCGCCAGCAGTGACCAGACAAGCTATGGCTACACCTTC,CASSDQTSYGYTF
TRBJ2-3,.,.,TRBV9,13,TGTGCCAGCAGCGAAAGAGGGGCAGATACGCAGTATTTT,CASSERGADTQYF
TRBJ2-7,TRBD1,.,TRBV2,14,TGTGCCAGTCAACAGGGGGCAAGCTCCTACGAGCAGTACTTC,CASQQGASSYEQYF
TRBJ2-2,.,.,TRBV7-9,17,TGTGCCAGCACCGGACAGGGGTGGCTAGCGGGAGCCGGGGAGCTGTTTTTT,CASTGQGWLAGAGELFF
TRBJ2-1,TRBD1,.,TRBV19,14,TGTGCCAGTAGTAGGGACAGTTTTCTCAATGAGCAGTTCTTC,CASSRDSFLNEQFF
TRBJ2-3,.,once,TRBV18,16,TGTGCCAGCTCACCAGGGATAGCGGTGCCCACAGATACGCAGTATTTT,CASSPGIAVPTDTQYF
TRBJ2-2,TRBD2,once,TRBV28,17,TGTGCCAGCACCGACGTACAACTAGCGGGAGTAGTCGGGGAGCTGTTTTTT,CASTDVQLAGVVGELFF
TRBJ1-6,.,once,TRBV18,14,TGTGCCAGCCTCTCCCCGGGTGAGGGTTCACCCCTCCACTTT,CASLSPGEGSPLHF
TRBJ1-5,.,once,TRBV27,15,TGTGCCAGCAGTTTATCCAGGGCCCGGCATCAGCCCCAGCATTTT,CASSLSRARHQPQHF
TRBJ2-7,.,.,TRBV4-1,13,TGCGCCAGCAGCCAATGGGACACAGACGAGCAGTACTTC,CASSQWDTDEQYF
TRBJ1-2,TRBD1,.,TRBV28,14,TGTGCCAGCAGGGATCCGGACAGGGGGGACGGCTACACCTTC,CASRDPDRGDGYTF
TRBJ2-5,TRBD2,.,TRBV5-1,13,TGCGCCAGCAGAGGACTAGCACAAGAGACCCAGTACTTC,CASRGLAQETQYF
TRBJ2-7,TRBD2,.,TRBV5-1,15,TGCGCCAGCAGCTTCCAGACTAGCGTTACCTACGAGCAGTACTTC,CASSFQTSVTYEQYF
TRBJ2-7,TRBD2,.,TRBV6-1,15,TGTGCCAGCAGATTAGCGGGAGGCCTAATCTACGAGCAGTACTTC,CASRLAGGLIYEQYF
TRBJ1-3,.,.,TRBV2,14,TGTGCCAGCAGCAAAACATACTCTGGAAACACCATATATTTT,CASSKTYSGNTIYF
TRBJ1-1,.,.,TRBV5-1,14,TGCGCCAGCAGCTTGTACCAGGGGAACACTGAAGCTTTCTTT,CASSLYQGNTEAFF
TRBJ2-1,TRBD2,.,TRBV18,14,TGTGCCAGCTCACCCTTTGAGCGGGGGGGGCACGGGTTCTTC,CASSPFERGGHGFF
TRBJ1-5,.,.,TRBV6-5,15,TGTGCCAGCAACCCTGCCGGGCAAAGCAATCAGCCCCAGCATTTT,CASNPAGQSNQPQHF
TRBJ1-2,.,.,TRBV28,15,TGTGCCAGCAGTTTAAGGGGAGCCAGGCCTCTGGGCTACACCTTC,CASSLRGARPLGYTF
TRBJ2-2,TRBD1,.,TRBV7-3,16,TGTGCCAGCAGCTTCGCCGGGACAGGGAACACCGGGGAGCTGTTTTTT,CASSFAGTGNTGELFF
TRBJ1-5,.,.,TRBV5-5,15,TGTGCCAGCAGTTGGACAGCATATAGCAATCAGCCCCAGCATTTT,CASSWTAYSNQPQHF
TRBJ2-5,TRBD2,.,TRBV9,15,TGTGCCAGCAGCGTAGATCATAGCGGGATCGAGACCCAGTACTTC,CASSVDHSGIETQYF
TRBJ2-5,TRBD2,.,TRBV6-1,15,TGTGCCAGCAGTCGACTAGCGGGATTTCAAGAGACCCAGTACTTC,CASSRLAGFQETQYF
TRBJ2-5,.,.,TRBV21-1,18,TGTGCCAGCAGCAGGAGGACACGTACACCAGGGGGCGAAGAGACCCAGTACTTC,CASSRRTRTPGGEETQYF
TRBJ1-2,TRBD1,.,TRBV6-5,15,TGTGCCAGCAGAACCGGGACAGGGGTTTTGTGGGGCTACACCTTC,CASRTGTGVLWGYTF
TRBJ2-1,.,.,TRBV7-2,16,TGTGCCAGCAGCTCTCGTCCGGAGGTTTCAAAAGGTGAGCAGTTCTTC,CASSSRPEVSKGEQFF
TRBJ2-1,TRBD2,once,TRBV28,14,TGTGCCAGCAGAACTAGCGGGAGTGTCAATGAGCAGTTCTTC,CASRTSGSVNEQFF
TRBJ1-5,TRBD1,.,TRBV6-5,15,TGTGCCAGCAGTTCCGACAGGGGGAATACCCAGCCCCAGCATTTT,CASSSDRGNTQPQHF
TRBJ2-7,.,.,TRBV6-6,15,TGTGCCAGCAGCCCGGCGTGGCCTAGCGCTTCCGAGCAGTACTTC,CASSPAWPSASEQYF
TRBJ1-5,.,.,TRBV30,14,TGTGCTATTTCTCGGGGGGCGATCAATCAGCCCCAGCATTTT,CAISRGAINQPQHF
TRBJ2-7,TRBD2,.,TRBV10-1,14,TGCGCCTCGAGGATGACGGGGACTAGCGGCGAGCAGTACTTC,CASRMTGTSGEQYF
TRBJ2-1,TRBD1,.,TRBV7-2,15,TGTGCCAGCAGGCGTCCGGGACAGGGGTCCGATGAGCAGTTCTTC,CASRRPGQGSDEQFF
TRBJ2-3,TRBD2,.,TRBV2,15,TGTGCCAGCAGAAAACTAGCGGGAGAGTTGCATACGCAGTATTTT,CASRKLAGELHTQYF
TRBJ2-5,TRBD1,.,TRBV28,13,TGTGCCAGCAGTGTCGGACAGGTCGAACCCCAGTACTTC,CASSVGQVEPQYF
TRBJ2-3,.,.,TRBV25-1,15,TGTGCCAGCAGTGGGGACCGGGGATTCCCAGATACGCAGTATTTT,CASSGDRGFPDTQYF
TRBJ2-1,.,.,TRBV11-2,16,TGTGCCAGCAGCTTAGTTATTCTCAGTGCGAGCAATGAGCAGTTCTTC,CASSLVILSASNEQFF
TRBJ1-3,.,.,TRBV6-1,11,TGTGCCAGCTCAGGTGGAAACACCATATATTTT,CASSGGNTIYF